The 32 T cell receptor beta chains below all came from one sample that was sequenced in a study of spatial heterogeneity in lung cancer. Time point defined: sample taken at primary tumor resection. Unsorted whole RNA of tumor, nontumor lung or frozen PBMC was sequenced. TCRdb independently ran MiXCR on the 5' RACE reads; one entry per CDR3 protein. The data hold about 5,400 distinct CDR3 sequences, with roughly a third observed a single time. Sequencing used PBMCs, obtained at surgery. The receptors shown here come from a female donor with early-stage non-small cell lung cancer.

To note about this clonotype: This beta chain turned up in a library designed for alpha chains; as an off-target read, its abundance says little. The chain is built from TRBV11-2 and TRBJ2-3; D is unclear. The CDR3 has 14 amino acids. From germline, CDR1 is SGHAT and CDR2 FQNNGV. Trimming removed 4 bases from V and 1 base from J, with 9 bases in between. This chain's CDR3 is CASSSRVRTDTQYF. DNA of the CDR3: TGTGCCAGCAGCTCAAGAGTTCGCACAGATACGCAGTATTTT. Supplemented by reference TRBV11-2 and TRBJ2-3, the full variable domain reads EAGVAQSPRYKIIEKRQSVAFWCNPISGHATLYWYQQILGQGPKLLIQFQNNGVVDDSQLPKDRFSAERLKGVDSTLKIQPAKLEDSAVYLCASSSRVRTDTQYFGPGTRLTVL.

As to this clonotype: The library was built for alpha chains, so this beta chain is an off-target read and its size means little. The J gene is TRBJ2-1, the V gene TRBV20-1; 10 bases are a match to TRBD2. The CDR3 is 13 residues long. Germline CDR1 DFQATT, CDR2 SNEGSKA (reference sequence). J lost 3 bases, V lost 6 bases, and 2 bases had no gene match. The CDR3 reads CSAPSGGYNEQFF. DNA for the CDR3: TGCAGTGCCCCTAGCGGGGGCTACAATGAGCAGTTCTTC.

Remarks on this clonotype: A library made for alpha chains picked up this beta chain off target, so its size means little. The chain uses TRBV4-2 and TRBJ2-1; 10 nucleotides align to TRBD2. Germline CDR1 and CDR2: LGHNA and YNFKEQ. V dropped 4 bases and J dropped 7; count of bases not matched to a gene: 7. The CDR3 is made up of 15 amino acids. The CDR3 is CASSPSSGGRNEQFF. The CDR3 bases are TGTGCCAGCAGCCCGAGTAGCGGGGGGAGGAATGAGCAGTTCTTC.

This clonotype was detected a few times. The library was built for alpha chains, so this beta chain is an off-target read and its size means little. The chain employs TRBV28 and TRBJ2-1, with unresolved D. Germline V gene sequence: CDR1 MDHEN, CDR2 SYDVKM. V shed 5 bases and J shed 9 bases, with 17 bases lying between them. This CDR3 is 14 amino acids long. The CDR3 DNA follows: TGTGCCAGCAGTGGAGCCATTTGGCCGGTTGAGCAGTTCTTC. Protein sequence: CASSGAIWPVEQFF.

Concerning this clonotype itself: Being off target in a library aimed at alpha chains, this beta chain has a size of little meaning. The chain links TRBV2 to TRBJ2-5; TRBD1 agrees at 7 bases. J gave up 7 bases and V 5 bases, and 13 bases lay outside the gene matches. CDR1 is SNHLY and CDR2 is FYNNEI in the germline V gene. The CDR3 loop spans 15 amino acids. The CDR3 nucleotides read TGTGCCAGCAGTCTCCTCGGGGACAGCCGCGGGACCCAGTACTTC. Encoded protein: CASSLLGDSRGTQYF.

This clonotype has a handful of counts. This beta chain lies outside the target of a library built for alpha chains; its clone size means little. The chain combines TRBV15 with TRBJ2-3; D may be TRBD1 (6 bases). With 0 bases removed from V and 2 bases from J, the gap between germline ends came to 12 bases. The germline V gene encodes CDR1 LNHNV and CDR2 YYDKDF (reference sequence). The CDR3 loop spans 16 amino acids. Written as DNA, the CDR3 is TGTGCCACCAGCAGAGAGAACAGGGCGTCCACAGATACGCAGTATTTT. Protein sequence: CATSRENRASTDTQYF.

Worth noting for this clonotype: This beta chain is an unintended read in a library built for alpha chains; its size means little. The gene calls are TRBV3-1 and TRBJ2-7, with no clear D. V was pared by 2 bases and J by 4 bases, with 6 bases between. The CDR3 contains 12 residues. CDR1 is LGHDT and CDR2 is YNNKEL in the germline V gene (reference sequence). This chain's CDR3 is CASSQTDYEQYF. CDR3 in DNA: TGTGCCAGCAGCCAAACGGATTACGAGCAGTACTTC.

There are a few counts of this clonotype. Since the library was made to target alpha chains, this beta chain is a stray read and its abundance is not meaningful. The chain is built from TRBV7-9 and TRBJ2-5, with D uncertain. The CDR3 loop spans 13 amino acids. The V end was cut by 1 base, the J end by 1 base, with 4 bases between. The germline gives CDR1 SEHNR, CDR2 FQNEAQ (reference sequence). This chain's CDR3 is CASSLGAQETQYF. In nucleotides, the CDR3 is TGTGCCAGCAGCTTAGGAGCCCAAGAGACCCAGTACTTC.

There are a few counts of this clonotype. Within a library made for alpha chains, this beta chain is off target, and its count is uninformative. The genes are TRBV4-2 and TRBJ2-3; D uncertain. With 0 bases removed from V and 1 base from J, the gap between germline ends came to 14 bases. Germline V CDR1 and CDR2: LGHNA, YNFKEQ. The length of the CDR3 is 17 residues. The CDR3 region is CASSQDESVIGTDTQYF. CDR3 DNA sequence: TGTGCCAGCAGCCAAGATGAATCGGTTATTGGCACAGATACGCAGTATTTT.

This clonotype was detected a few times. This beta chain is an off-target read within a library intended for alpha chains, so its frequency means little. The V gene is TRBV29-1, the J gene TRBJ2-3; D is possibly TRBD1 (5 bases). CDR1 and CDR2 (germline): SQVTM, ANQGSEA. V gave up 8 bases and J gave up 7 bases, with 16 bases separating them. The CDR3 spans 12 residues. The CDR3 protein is CSFRVDPNTQYF. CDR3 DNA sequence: TGCAGCTTCAGGGTGGACCCCAATACGCAGTATTTT.

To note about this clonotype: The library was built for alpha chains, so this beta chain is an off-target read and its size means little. The CDR3 loop is CASSLAVTSGGQETQYF. CDR3 coding DNA: TGTGCCAGCAGCTTAGCGGTTACTAGCGGGGGACAAGAGACCCAGTACTTC. V usage is TRBV7-9 and J usage is TRBJ2-5; 11 nucleotides align to TRBD2. V was clipped by 0 bases and J by 2 bases; unmatched bases: 5. Per germline, CDR1 SEHNR and CDR2 FQNEAQ (reference sequence). This CDR3 is built from 17 residues.

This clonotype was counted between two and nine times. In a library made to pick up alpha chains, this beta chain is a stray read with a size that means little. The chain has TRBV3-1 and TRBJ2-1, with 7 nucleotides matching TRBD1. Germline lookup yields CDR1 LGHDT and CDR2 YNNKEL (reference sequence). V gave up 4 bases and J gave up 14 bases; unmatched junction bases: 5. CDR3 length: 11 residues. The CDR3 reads CASSRGTVKFF. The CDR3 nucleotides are TGTGCCAGCAGCCGGGGGACAGTGAAGTTCTTC.

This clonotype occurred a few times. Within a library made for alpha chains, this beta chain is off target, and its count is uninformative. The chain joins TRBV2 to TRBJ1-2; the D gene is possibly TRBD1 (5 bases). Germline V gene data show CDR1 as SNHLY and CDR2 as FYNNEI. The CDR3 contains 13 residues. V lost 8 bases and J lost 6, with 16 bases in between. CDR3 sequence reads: CASLPSRGDGYTF. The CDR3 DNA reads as TGTGCCAGCCTCCCATCTAGGGGCGATGGCTACACCTTC.

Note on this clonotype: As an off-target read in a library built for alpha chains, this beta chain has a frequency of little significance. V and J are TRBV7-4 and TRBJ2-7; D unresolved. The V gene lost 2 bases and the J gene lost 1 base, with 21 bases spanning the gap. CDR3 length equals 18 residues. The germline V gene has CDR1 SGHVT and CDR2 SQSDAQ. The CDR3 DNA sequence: TGTGCCAGCAGCTTAAAGGGTCTAGTCGGAAAATTTTCCTACGAGCAGTACTTC. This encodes CASSLKGLVGKFSYEQYF. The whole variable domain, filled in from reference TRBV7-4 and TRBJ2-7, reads GAGVSQSPRYKVAKRGRDVALRCDSISGHVTLYWYRQTLGQGSEVLTYSQSDAQRDKSGRPSGRFSAERPERSVSTLKIQRTEQGDSAVYLCASSLKGLVGKFSYEQYFGPGTRLTVT.

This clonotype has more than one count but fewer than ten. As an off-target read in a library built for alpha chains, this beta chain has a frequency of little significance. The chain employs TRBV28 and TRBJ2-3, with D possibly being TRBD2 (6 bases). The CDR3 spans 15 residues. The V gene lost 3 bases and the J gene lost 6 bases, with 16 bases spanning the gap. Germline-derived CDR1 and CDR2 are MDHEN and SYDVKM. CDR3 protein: CASSLGTSKSDTQYF. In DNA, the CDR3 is TGTGCCAGCAGTTTGGGGACTTCGAAATCGGATACGCAGTATTTT.

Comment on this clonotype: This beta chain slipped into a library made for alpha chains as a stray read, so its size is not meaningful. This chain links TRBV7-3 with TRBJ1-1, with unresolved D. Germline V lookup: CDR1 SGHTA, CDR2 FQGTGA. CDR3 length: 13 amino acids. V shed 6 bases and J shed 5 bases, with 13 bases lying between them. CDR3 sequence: CASSSGSRTEAFF. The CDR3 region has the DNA TGTGCCAGCAGTTCCGGGTCGAGGACTGAAGCTTTCTTT.

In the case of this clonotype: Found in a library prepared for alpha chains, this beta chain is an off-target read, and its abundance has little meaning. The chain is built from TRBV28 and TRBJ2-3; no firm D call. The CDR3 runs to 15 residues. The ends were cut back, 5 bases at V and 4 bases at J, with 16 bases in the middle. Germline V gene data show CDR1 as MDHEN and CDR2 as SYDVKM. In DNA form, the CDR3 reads TGTGCCAGCAGTCCCAACTGGTCCAAGGCAGATACGCAGTATTTT. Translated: CASSPNWSKADTQYF.

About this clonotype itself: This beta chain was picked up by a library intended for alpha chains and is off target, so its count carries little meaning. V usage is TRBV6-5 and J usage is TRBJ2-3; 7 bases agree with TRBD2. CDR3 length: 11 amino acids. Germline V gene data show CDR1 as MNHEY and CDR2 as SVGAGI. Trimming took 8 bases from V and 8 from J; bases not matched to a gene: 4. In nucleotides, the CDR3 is TGTGCCAGCGACTGGGAGGGTACGCAGTATTTT. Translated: CASDWEGTQYF.

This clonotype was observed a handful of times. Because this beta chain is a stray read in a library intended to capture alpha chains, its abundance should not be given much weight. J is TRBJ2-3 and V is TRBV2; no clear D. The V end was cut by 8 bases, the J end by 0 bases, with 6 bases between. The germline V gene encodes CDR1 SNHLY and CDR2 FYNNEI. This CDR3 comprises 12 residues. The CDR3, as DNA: TGTGCCAGCCACATTAGCACAGATACGCAGTATTTT. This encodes CASHISTDTQYF.

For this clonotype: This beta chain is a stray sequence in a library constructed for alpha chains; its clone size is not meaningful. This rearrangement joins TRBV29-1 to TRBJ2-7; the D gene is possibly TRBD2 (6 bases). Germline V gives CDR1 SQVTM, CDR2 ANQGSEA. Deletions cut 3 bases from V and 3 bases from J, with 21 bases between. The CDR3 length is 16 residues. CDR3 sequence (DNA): TGCAGCGTTGACGGGGGACCGGGCCATGGTGGCTACGAGCAGTACTTC. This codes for CSVDGGPGHGGYEQYF.

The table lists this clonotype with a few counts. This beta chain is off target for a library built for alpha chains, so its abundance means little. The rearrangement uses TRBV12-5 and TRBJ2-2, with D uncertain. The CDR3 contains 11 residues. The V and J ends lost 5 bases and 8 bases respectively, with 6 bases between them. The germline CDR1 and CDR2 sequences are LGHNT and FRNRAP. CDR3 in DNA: TGTGCTAGTGGTCCTCGTGGGGAGCTGTTTTTT. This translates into CASGPRGELFF.

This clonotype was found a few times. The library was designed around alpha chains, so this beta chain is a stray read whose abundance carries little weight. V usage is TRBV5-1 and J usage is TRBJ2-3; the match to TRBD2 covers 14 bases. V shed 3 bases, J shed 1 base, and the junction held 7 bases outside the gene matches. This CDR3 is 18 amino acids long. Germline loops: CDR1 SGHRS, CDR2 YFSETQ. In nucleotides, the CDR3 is TGCGCCAGCAGCTCACGACTAGCGGGGGGGCCTGGCACAGATACGCAGTATTTT. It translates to CASSSRLAGGPGTDTQYF.

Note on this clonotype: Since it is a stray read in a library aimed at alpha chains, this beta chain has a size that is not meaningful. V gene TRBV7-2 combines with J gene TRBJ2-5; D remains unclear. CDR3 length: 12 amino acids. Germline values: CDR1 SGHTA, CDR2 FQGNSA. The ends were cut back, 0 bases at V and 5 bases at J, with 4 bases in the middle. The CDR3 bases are TGTGCCAGCAGCTTAGCATTGGAGACCCAGTACTTC. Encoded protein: CASSLALETQYF.

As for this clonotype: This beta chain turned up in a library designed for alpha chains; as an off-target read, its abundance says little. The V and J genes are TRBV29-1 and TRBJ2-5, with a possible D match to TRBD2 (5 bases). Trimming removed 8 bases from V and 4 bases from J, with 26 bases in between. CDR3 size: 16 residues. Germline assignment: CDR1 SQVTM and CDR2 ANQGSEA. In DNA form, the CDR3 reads TGCAGCACACAACTCTGGGGAACCGCAGGAGGAGAGACCCAGTACTTC. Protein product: CSTQLWGTAGGETQYF.

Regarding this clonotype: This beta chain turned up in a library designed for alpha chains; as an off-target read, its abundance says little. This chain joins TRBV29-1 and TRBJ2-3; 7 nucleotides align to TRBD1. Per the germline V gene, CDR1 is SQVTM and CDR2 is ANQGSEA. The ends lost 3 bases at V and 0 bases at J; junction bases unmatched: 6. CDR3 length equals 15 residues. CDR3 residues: CSVDRGQPSTDTQYF. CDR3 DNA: TGCAGCGTTGATAGGGGACAGCCTAGCACAGATACGCAGTATTTT.

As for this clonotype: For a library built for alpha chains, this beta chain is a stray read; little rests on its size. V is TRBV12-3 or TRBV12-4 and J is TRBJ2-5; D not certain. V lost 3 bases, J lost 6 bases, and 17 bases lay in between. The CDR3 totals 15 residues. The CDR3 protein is CASSFGRTARQTQYF. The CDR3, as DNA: TGTGCCAGCAGTTTTGGGCGGACCGCCAGGCAGACCCAGTACTTC.

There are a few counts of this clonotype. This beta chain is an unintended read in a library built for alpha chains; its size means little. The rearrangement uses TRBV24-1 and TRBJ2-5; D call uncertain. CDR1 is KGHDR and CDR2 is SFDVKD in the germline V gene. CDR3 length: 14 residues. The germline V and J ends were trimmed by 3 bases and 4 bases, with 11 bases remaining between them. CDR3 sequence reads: CATSDPNEVETQYF. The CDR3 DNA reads TGTGCCACCAGTGATCCAAACGAGGTAGAGACCCAGTACTTC.

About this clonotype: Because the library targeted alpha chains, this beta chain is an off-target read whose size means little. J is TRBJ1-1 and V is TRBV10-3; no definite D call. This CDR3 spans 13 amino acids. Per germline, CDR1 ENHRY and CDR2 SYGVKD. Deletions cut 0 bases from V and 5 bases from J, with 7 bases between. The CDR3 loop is CAISESTRTEAFF. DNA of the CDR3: TGTGCCATCAGTGAGTCGACCAGGACTGAAGCTTTCTTT.

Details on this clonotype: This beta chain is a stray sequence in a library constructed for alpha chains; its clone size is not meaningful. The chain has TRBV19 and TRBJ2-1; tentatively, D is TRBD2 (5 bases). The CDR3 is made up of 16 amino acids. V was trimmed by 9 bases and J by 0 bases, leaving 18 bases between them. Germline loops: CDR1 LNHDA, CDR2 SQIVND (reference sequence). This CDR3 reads CASTSPPESSYNEQFF. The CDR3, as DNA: TGTGCCAGCACTAGTCCGCCGGAGAGCTCCTACAATGAGCAGTTCTTC.

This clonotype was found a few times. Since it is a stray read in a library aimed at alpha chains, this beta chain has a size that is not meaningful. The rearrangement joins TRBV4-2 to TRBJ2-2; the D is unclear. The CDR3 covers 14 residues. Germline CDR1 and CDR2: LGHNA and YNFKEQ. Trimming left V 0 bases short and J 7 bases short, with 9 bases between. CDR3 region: CASSQDREGGELFF. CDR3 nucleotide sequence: TGTGCCAGCAGCCAAGATCGTGAAGGCGGGGAGCTGTTTTTT.

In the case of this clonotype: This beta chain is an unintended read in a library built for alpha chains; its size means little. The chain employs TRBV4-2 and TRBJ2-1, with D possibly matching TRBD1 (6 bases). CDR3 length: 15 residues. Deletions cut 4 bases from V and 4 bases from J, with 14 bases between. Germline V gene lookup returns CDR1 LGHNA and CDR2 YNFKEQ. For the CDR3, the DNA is TGTGCCAGCAGCCGGGACGGCCAGGGGTACAATGAGCAGTTCTTC. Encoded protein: CASSRDGQGYNEQFF.

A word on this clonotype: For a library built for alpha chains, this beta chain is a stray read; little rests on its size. The CDR3 region is CASATGTNQETQYF. CDR3 DNA: TGTGCCAGCGCCACCGGGACTAACCAAGAGACCCAGTACTTC. V gene TRBV2 combines with J gene TRBJ2-5, with 7 bases that match TRBD2. CDR3 size: 14 residues. V lost 8 bases and J lost 0; bases outside the gene matches: 6. Germline loops: CDR1 SNHLY, CDR2 FYNNEI.